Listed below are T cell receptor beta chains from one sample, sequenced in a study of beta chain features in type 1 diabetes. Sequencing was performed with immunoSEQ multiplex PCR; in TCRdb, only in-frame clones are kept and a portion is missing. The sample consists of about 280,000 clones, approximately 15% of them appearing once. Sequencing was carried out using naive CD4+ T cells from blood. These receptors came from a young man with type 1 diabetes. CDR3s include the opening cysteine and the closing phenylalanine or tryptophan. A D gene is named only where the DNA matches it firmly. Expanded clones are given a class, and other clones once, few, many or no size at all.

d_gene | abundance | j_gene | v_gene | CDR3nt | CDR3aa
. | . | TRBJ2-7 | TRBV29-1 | TGCAGCGTTGAAGCAGGTTCGACCTACGAGCAGTACTTC | CSVEAGSTYEQYF
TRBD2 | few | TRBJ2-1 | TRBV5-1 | TGCGCCAGCAGCGTTAGCGCGCGCGGGAGGGCGAATGAGCAGTTCTTC | CASSVSARGRANEQFF
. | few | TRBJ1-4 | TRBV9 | TGTGCCAGCAGCGTAGATGTCGGGAGAAGGGAAAAACTGTTTTTT | CASSVDVGRREKLFF
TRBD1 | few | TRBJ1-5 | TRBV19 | TGTGCCAGTACGGACAGGGGCAGTCAGCCCCAGCATTTT | CASTDRGSQPQHF
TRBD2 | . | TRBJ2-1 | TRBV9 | TGTGCCAGCAGCGTAGTAGGCGGGAGCTCCTACAATGAGCAGTTCTTC | CASSVVGGSSYNEQFF
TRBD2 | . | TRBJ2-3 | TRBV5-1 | TGCGCCAGCAGCGGGACTAGCGAGAATACGCAGTATTTT | CASSGTSENTQYF
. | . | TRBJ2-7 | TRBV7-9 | TGTGCCAGCAGCTTAGGAGGGCCCGTGAAGCAGTACTTC | CASSLGGPVKQYF
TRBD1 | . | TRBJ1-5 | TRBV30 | TGTGCCTGGGATATCGGACAGGTTGGTCAGCCCCAGCATTTT | CAWDIGQVGQPQHF
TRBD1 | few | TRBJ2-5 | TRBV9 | TGTGCCAGCAGCCCGGGACAGGGGATACAAGAGACCCAGTACTTC | CASSPGQGIQETQYF
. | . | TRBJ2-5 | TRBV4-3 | TGCGCCAGCAGCCAAGGGGGAGTAGGGCAAGAGACCCAGTACTTC | CASSQGGVGQETQYF
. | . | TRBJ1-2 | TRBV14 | TGTGCCAGCAGCCCCATCGGGGGAGCGGGCTACACCTTC | CASSPIGGAGYTF
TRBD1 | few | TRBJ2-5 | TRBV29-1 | TGCAGCGTTGGGGGACAGAACCTGAGGGAGACCCAGTACTTC | CSVGGQNLRETQYF
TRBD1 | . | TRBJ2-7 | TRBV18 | TGTGCCAGCTCACCGAGGACAGGGGGCCGATACGAGCAGTACTTC | CASSPRTGGRYEQYF
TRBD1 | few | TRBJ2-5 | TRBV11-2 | TGTGCCAGCAGCTTGGGCGGACAGGGGGCAGAGCAGTACTTC | CASSLGGQGAEQYF
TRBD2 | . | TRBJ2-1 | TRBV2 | TGTGCCAGCAGTGGCATAGCGGGGGACACCAATGAGCAGTTCTTC | CASSGIAGDTNEQFF
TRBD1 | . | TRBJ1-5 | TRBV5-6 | TGTGCCAGCAGCGTCCGGGACAGGGGCAATCAGCCCCAGCATTTT | CASSVRDRGNQPQHF
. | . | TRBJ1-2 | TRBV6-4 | TGTGCCAGCAGGCCGTCGGCTGGCGGCGGTTATGGCTACACCTTC | CASRPSAGGGYGYTF
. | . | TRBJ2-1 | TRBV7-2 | TGTGCCAGCAGACGTCCGGGACTCCCATCGGGGAATGAGCAGTTCTTC | CASRRPGLPSGNEQFF
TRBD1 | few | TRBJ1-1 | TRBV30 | TGTGCCTGGAGCCCGGACAGGGGGCAAGCTTTCTTT | CAWSPDRGQAFF
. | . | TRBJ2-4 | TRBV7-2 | TGTGCCAGCAGGGGCCCAGCCAAAAACATTCAGTACTTC | CASRGPAKNIQYF
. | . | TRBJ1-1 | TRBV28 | TGTGCCAGCAGGGAACAGGGATCCACTGAAGCTTTCTTT | CASREQGSTEAFF
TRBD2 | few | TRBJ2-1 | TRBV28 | TGTGCCAGCACCATAGGACTAGCTACTAACAATGAGCAGTTCTTC | CASTIGLATNNEQFF
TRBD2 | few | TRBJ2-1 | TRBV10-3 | TGTGCCATCAGCGACCCCACTAGCGGGAGGCAGCAGTTCTTC | CAISDPTSGRQQFF
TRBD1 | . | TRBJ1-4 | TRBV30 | TGTGCCTGGACCCAGGACAGGGGCACTCATGAAAAACTGTTTTTT | CAWTQDRGTHEKLFF
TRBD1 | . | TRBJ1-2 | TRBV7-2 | TGTGCCAGCAGCTTAGCGAGCTCCTCCGGGACAGGGGTTTTGGGTCCTTATGGCTACACCTTC | CASSLASSSGTGVLGPYGYTF
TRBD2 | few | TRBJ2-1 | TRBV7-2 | TGTGCCAGCAGGCTAGGGCCTCGATTGGGACTAAGTAATGAGCAGTTCTTC | CASRLGPRLGLSNEQFF
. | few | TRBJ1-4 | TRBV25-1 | TGTGCCAGCAGTGACAGGAGGGAGCGATTTCGTGAAAAACTGTTTTTT | CASSDRRERFREKLFF
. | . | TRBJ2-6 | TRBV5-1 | TGCGCCACCCGGGGCTCTGGGGCCAACGTCCTGACTTTC | CATRGSGANVLTF
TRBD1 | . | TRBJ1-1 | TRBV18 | TGTGCCAGCTCACCACTAATGGGACAGGGGAGTCGAGGCACTGAAGCTTTCTTT | CASSPLMGQGSRGTEAFF
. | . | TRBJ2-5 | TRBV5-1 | TGCGCCAGCAGCTTGGCCTCGGACCAAGAGACCCAGTACTTC | CASSLASDQETQYF
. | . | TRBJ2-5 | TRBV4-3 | TGCGCCAGCAGCCTGACAGGTCATATTCAAGAGACCCAGTACTTC | CASSLTGHIQETQYF